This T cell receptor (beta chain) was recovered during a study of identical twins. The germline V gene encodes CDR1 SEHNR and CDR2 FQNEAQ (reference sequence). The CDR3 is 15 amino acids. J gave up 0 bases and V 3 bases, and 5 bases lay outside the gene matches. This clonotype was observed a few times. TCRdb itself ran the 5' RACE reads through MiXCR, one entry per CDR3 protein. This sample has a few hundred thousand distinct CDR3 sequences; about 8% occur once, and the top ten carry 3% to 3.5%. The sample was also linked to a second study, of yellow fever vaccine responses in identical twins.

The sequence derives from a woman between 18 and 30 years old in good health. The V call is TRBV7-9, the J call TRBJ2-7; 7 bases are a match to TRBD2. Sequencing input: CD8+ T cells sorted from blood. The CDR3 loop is CASSLSAGASYEQYF. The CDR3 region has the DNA TGTGCCAGCAGCTTGTCTGCGGGAGCCTCCTACGAGCAGTACTTC.